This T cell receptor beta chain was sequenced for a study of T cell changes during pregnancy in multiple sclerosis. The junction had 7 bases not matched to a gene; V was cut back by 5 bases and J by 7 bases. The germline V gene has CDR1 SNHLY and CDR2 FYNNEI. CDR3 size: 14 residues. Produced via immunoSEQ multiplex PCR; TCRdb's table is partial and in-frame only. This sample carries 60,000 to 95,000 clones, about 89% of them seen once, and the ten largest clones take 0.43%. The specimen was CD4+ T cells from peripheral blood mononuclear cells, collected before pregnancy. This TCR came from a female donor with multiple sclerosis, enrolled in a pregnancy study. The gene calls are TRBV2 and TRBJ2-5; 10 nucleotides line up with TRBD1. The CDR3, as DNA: TGTGCCAGCAGTACCCGACAGGGGGCTGGGACCCAGTACTTC. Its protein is CASSTRQGAGTQYF.